The 16 T cell receptor beta chains below come from one sample, sequenced in a study of T cells in Graves' hyperthyroidism and ophthalmopathy. The source material, RNA transcripts, was used to amplify TCR beta CDR3 regions. A first-round RT-PCR of the TCR CDR3 used the HTBI primer set. TCRdb used MiXCR to reprocess the multiplex PCR reads, holding one entry per CDR3 protein. The top ten clones hold approximately 15% of a sample with 690,000 or so distinct CDR3 sequences, around 20% of them seen once. The sequencing input was blood. These receptors came from a woman aged 45-65 years with Graves' hyperthyroidism that later progressed to Graves' ophthalmopathy.

This clonotype was detected ten times or more. The chain combines TRBV3-1 with TRBJ1-2; the D is unclear. The length of the CDR3 is 16 residues. With 2 bases removed from V and 3 bases from J, the gap between germline ends came to 16 bases. Germline lookup yields CDR1 LGHDT and CDR2 YNNKEL (reference sequence). CDR3 amino acids: CASSQPGRAKYYGYTF. The DNA for the CDR3 is TGTGCCAGCAGCCAACCCGGAAGGGCAAAGTACTATGGCTACACCTTC.

The CDR3 region is CSVGGASVYEQYF. The CDR3 DNA sequence: TGCAGTGTTGGGGGGGCCAGCGTGTACGAGCAGTACTTC. The rearrangement joins TRBV20-1 to TRBJ2-7; TRBD2 might be the D (7 bases). V gave up 7 bases and J gave up 4 bases, with 17 bases separating them. The CDR3 spans 13 residues. Germline CDR1 and CDR2: DFQATT and SNEGSKA (reference sequence).

The chain links TRBV29-1 to TRBJ1-1; D gene unclear. The CDR3 loop spans 13 amino acids. The V gene's germline CDR1 is SQVTM and CDR2 ANQGSEA. V lost 8 bases and J lost 1, with 14 bases in between. The CDR3 loop reads CSPLRTGNTEAFF. The DNA of the CDR3 is TGCAGCCCGCTTCGGACGGGGAACACTGAAGCTTTCTTT.

The chain employs TRBV30 and TRBJ1-4; no definite D call. This CDR3 region has 14 residues. Germline values: CDR1 GTSNPN, CDR2 SVGIG (reference sequence). The germline V and J ends were trimmed by 4 bases and 2 bases, with 11 bases remaining between them. CDR3 residues: CAWNSGLTNEKLFF. The CDR3 DNA reads TGTGCCTGGAACTCTGGACTGACTAATGAAAAACTGTTTTTT.

This clonotype was recorded many times. The chain uses TRBV12-3 or TRBV12-4 and TRBJ1-6; 8 nucleotides agree with TRBD1. The CDR3 length is 14 residues. J gave up 7 bases and V 7 bases, and 6 bases lay outside the gene matches. The CDR3 protein is CASIRTGTNSPLHF. CDR3 in DNA: TGTGCCAGCATTCGGACAGGGACCAATTCACCCCTCCACTTT.

CDR3 in DNA: TGCGCCAGCAGCCAAGAAGGGCGGGGAGAAGAGACCCAGTACTTC. Translating gives CASSQEGRGEETQYF. The gene calls are TRBV4-1 and TRBJ2-5; a weak D match, TRBD2 (6 bases). Germline values: CDR1 MGHRA, CDR2 YSYEKL. The CDR3 sequence is 15 residues long. V was trimmed by 0 bases and J by 3 bases, leaving 11 bases between them.

V and J are TRBV6-2 or TRBV6-3 and TRBJ2-4; tentative D call: TRBD1 (5 bases). Germline values: CDR1 MNHEY, CDR2 SVGEGT. V lost 5 bases and J lost 6, with 14 bases in between. This CDR3 contains 14 residues. CDR3 loop: CASSDSLRLNIQYF. The CDR3 DNA sequence: TGTGCCAGCAGTGACAGTTTAAGGTTAAACATTCAGTACTTC.

This clonotype was recorded many times. The chain employs TRBV5-1 and TRBJ2-1; 8 bases are a match to TRBD1. The CDR3 spans 15 residues. The germline V gene encodes CDR1 SGHRS and CDR2 YFSETQ. The V gene end was trimmed by 2 bases and the J gene end by 7 bases; junction bases not matched to a gene: 8. In DNA form, the CDR3 reads TGCGCCAGCAGCTTCAGACAGGGGTTGGGGAATGAGCAGTTCTTC. It specifies CASSFRQGLGNEQFF.

Ten or more counts support this clonotype. The V call is TRBV18, the J call TRBJ2-2; TRBD1 matches at 7 bases. The germline V gene encodes CDR1 KGHSH and CDR2 LQKENI. This CDR3 spans 17 amino acids. The trim removed 6 bases at V and 5 bases at J, leaving 15 bases unmatched. CDR3 in amino acids: CASSATGRLETTGELFF. The CDR3 DNA sequence: TGTGCCAGCTCGGCGACAGGGAGACTGGAGACTACCGGGGAGCTGTTTTTT.

This clonotype was picked up a small number of times. The V gene is TRBV11-2, the J gene TRBJ2-7, with TRBD1 as a possible D gene (5 bases). The CDR3 loop spans 14 amino acids. V was cut by 2 bases and J by 1 base, with 9 bases left in between. Germline V gives CDR1 SGHAT, CDR2 FQNNGV. As DNA, the CDR3 is TGTGCCAGCAGCTTATTTAGGGGATCCTACGAGCAGTACTTC. Its protein is CASSLFRGSYEQYF.

The chain is built from TRBV29-1 and TRBJ2-1, with 10 bases aligning to TRBD2. J gave up 4 bases and V 5 bases, and 14 bases lay outside the gene matches. Germline V gene data show CDR1 as SQVTM and CDR2 as ANQGSEA. This CDR3 spans 17 amino acids. Here the CDR3 reads CSVLAGEPSGLYNEQFF. The CDR3 nucleotides are TGCAGCGTTCTAGCGGGGGAGCCGTCCGGATTGTACAATGAGCAGTTCTTC.

This clonotype was seen at least ten times. This chain links TRBV6-1 with TRBJ2-7; D gene unclear. Trimming removed 0 bases from V and 2 bases from J, with 17 bases in between. Germline values: CDR1 MNHNS, CDR2 SASEGT. The CDR3 is made up of 17 amino acids. Here the CDR3 DNA reads TGTGCCAGCAGTGAAGCGCTTTGGCAGACGACAACCTACGAGCAGTACTTC. Protein sequence: CASSEALWQTTTYEQYF.

The chain links TRBV19 to TRBJ1-5, with TRBD1 identical over 9 bases. CDR3 length: 15 amino acids. The V segment lost 7 bases and the J segment 5 bases; nucleotides outside the gene matches: 9. CDR1 and CDR2 from the germline V gene are LNHDA and SQIVND (reference sequence). The CDR3 region is CASNQGQGRYQPQHF. CDR3 nucleotide sequence: TGTGCCAGTAACCAAGGACAGGGGCGCTATCAGCCCCAGCATTTT.

This clonotype was counted between two and nine times. The rearrangement joins TRBV9 to TRBJ1-1, with D unclear. V shed 0 bases and J shed 6 bases, with 12 bases lying between them. CDR1 SGDLS and CDR2 YYNGEE come from the germline V gene. The CDR3 contains 14 residues. Here the CDR3 DNA reads TGTGCCAGCAGCGTAGAGGGCAGGATATCTGAAGCTTTCTTT. Translating gives CASSVEGRISEAFF.

CDR3 sequence: CASSSRRGKSSYEQYF. CDR3 bases: TGTGCCAGCAGTAGTAGACGGGGTAAGAGCTCCTACGAGCAGTACTTC. V is TRBV7-6 and J is TRBJ2-7; perhaps TRBD2 as D (5 bases). CDR1 is SGHVS, CDR2 FNYEAQ, per germline. This CDR3 comprises 16 residues. V lost 6 bases, J lost 0 bases, and 18 bases lay in between.

This clonotype was counted only a few times. This chain connects TRBV5-5 to TRBJ1-6; 8 bases agree with TRBD1. The V gene's germline CDR1 is SGHKS and CDR2 YYEKEE (reference sequence). The V segment lost 5 bases and the J segment 13 bases; nucleotides outside the gene matches: 11. The CDR3 consists of 14 residues. CDR3 region: CASSDQTGVVPLHF. CDR3 bases: TGTGCCAGCAGTGACCAGACAGGGGTTGTCCCCCTCCACTTT.